This TCR beta chain was captured in a study of beta chain features in type 1 diabetes (dated by TCRdb to the late 2010s). The study in broad terms: Mean age, gender distribution, total cell number and subset yield did not differ between patients and healthy donors. A total of roughly 99,000,000 sorted cells were examined across all samples, and the number of cells per subset was strongly correlated with RNA yield. In the study, TCRB repertoires of sorted circulating CD4+ T cell subsets from recently diagnosed type 1 diabetes patients were compared with those of matched healthy donors. Naive and central memory subsets were obtained from all 30 or so donors, but regulatory and stem cell-like memory subsets were isolated from only 8 patients and 8 healthy donors. Broader findings and caveats from the paper: PCR may preferentially amplify shorter templates, but because patient and control samples were amplified and corrected together, any resulting skew would affect both groups equally. Because cDNA was sequenced instead of genomic DNA, activated cells with high expression could be over-represented, although the groups did not differ in activation or CD3 levels. Only small numbers of individuals were included in the HLA sub-analyses, which left unresolved whether HLA type had any influence on TCRB rearrangement. In all four CD4+ subsets, TCRB CDR3 length was moderately but significantly shorter in type 1 diabetes patients. Naive, central memory and regulatory TCRB repertoires appeared to be more similar among patients than among healthy donors. At VDJ recombination sites, type 1 diabetes patients had fewer insertions and more deleted nucleotides, which implies abnormalities in thymic rearrangement.

The CDR3 contains 15 residues, cysteine and phenylalanine counted. The retained sequence is limited to the CDR3, 45 bases, with the frame set at the first base. The germline V gene encodes CDR1 MNHEY and CDR2 SVGAGI. The junction shows trimming of 0 bases on V and 2 bases on J, and the gene matches do not reach 0 bases of it. This clone has only a few counts. What antigen it recognizes has not been identified. No much larger clone is present one base from it, and per-base qualities are unavailable. Other DNA sequences within the sample encode an identical CDR3. Each donor gave one peripheral blood draw, averaging roughly 120 mL, which was collected into heparinised tubes. Using a panel that included CD45RO, CCR7, CD25, CD127, CD95 and CD27, naive, central memory, regulatory and stem cell-like memory CD4+ T cells were sorted on a BD FACSAria II. Every sorted population had a purity above 95%. Right away, PBMCs were isolated by Lymphoprep density gradient centrifugation and were stained directly, with no culture step. So that batch effects would be minimized, each experiment stained and sorted samples in pairs, pairing one healthy donor with one patient.

The entire isolated RNA was reverse transcribed using the High Capacity cDNA Reverse Transcription Kit, and thus expressed TCRB transcripts were sequenced. Deep immunoSEQ sequencing was performed on naive, central memory and regulatory T cell samples, with an average of roughly 3.6 million total reads per sample. After sorted cells were lysed in RLT buffer, RNA was extracted with DNase-treated RNeasy Micro or Mini kits, with the choice depending on cell number. Each cell subset was processed separately to prevent cross-contamination, with patient and healthy donor samples processed together. The immunoSEQ multiplex PCR was used to amplify TCRB sequences from cDNA, generating 87-bp fragments that spanned the CDR3 region. Sequencing of the amplicons was done on the Illumina HiSeq platform. On the authors' methods: PCR bias was computationally corrected using synthetic template baselines, reads within Hamming distance 2 were collapsed, and singletons that could not be merged were discarded. Reads were aligned against IMGT so that V, D and J genes, CDR3 length and insertions or deletions at six rearrangement sites could be assigned. Within each subset, clonotype counts were normalized to sorted cell number, after which true diversity and Gini coefficients were computed with the tcR R package. Repertoire sharing was quantified using the overlap coefficient calculated on TCRB nucleotide sequences. Out-of-frame TCRB sequences from naive cells were analyzed as a proxy for the pre-selection repertoire. TCRdb took over this immuneACCESS table, retaining in-frame rearrangements with V and J assigned. Such tables are incomplete; in checked studies, under half of the missing clones stem from an unresolved V gene, and the remainder is unexplained. That table is the source of V, J and clone size, and D and trimming were worked out from the DNA. The sample table records about 350,000 clones; around 19% of these occur just once. The ten largest clones represent around 0.045% of the sample.

The sequence was collected from a woman aged 18-35 years in good health. Sample: naive CD4+ T cells from blood. The sample's cell subset or site, from its label and the paper: true naive CD4+ T cells. The rearrangement joined TRBV6-5 to TRBJ2-7, with 11 bases aligning to TRBD1. The CDR3 reads CASSYSGQGAYEQYF. The sequenced DNA is TGTGCCAGCAGTTACTCGGGACAGGGGGCCTACGAGCAGTACTTC.